The rows below give T cell receptor beta chains drawn from one sample of a study of graft-versus-host responses after intestinal transplantation. Sequencing was performed with immunoSEQ multiplex PCR; in TCRdb, only in-frame clones are kept and a portion is missing. In the table there are about 35,000 clones, around 96% of which are singletons. This material consisted of PBMCs, taken 16 days after intestinal transplant. The receptors derive from a human patient who received an intestinal transplant, so some T cells may come from the graft donor. CDR3s include the opening cysteine and the closing phenylalanine or tryptophan.

cdr3_length	v_call	j_call	cdr3_aa
15	TRBV2	TRBJ2-1	CASSRIRLAPDEQFF
11	TRBV6-5	TRBJ1-2	CASRQGYGYTF
11	TRBV29-1	TRBJ2-4	CSVESENIQYF
16	TRBV15	TRBJ2-3	CATSTGLAGLEGTQYF
15	TRBV5-4	TRBJ2-1	CASSWSSGPGNEQFF
16	TRBV7-9	TRBJ1-1	CASSLPGDSLNTEAFF
16	TRBV7-9	TRBJ1-6	CASSHTVTGYHSPLHF
17	TRBV7-2	TRBJ2-4	CASSSLGWGDAKNIQYF
12	TRBV27	TRBJ2-1	CASSADPNEQFF
14	TRBV7-8	TRBJ1-1	CASSPKATGTEAFF
15	TRBV19	TRBJ2-1	CASSKLAGGSNEQFF
16	TRBV7-9	TRBJ1-1	CASSLYPRLANTEAFF
15	TRBV30	TRBJ2-1	CAWSSTPAAYNEQFF
10	TRBV9	TRBJ1-5	CGGVNQPQHF
15	TRBV9	TRBJ1-2	CASSVSYRDWYGYTF
13	TRBV11-3	TRBJ1-3	CASSSDSGNTIYF
13	TRBV10-2	TRBJ2-2	CASGFQGGGELFF
13	TRBV28	TRBJ1-1	CASSLTVNTEAFF
16	TRBV27	TRBJ2-7	CASSRIAAVWFHEQYF
13	TRBV19	TRBJ2-7	CASSIYGSDEQYF
19	TRBV19	TRBJ1-6	CASSIRGQGQRTDNSPLHF
15	TRBV7-9	TRBJ2-3	CASSLEASPVDTQYF
16	TRBV7-2	TRBJ2-1	CASSLVASGTYNEQFF
17	TRBV4-2	TRBJ2-2	CASSQPSGTGYTGELFF
15	TRBV19	TRBJ2-1	CASTPWEGAGLEQFF
13	TRBV15	TRBJ2-1	CATSGDFTNEQFF
16	TRBV6-1	TRBJ2-1	CASSDLVGTSGNEQFF
15	TRBV4-1	TRBJ1-2	CASSQGGGRFGGYTF
16	TRBV28	TRBJ2-7	CASSPRGGRLAYEQYF
13	TRBV6-6	TRBJ1-5	CASRRTGNQPQHF
13	TRBV19	TRBJ2-7	CASSITGSYEQYF
15	TRBV30	TRBJ1-5	CAWSVAQGSNQPQHF
15	TRBV28	TRBJ1-2	CASSLSGDGSYGYTF
13	TRBV28	TRBJ1-2	CASSSPGGDGYTF
14	TRBV2	TRBJ1-2	CASSPEGTSVGYTF
14	TRBV19	TRBJ2-1	CASTSTSGYYEQFF
13	TRBV6-5	TRBJ2-2	CASSYGWGGELFF
15	TRBV10-1	TRBJ2-7	CASRSGTSGSYEQYF
12	TRBV10-3	TRBJ2-5	CATRTSQETQYF
16	TRBV25-1	TRBJ2-2	CASRATGTGPTGELFF
14	TRBV4-3	TRBJ2-1	CASSQDRTKTEQFF
13	TRBV5-4	TRBJ2-7	CASSLPASYEQYF
12	TRBV30	TRBJ1-5	CASNRDNQPQHF
13	TRBV4-1	TRBJ2-7	CASSPGLTYEQYF
14	TRBV4-1	TRBJ2-7	CASSQEGLAFEQYF
14	TRBV6-5	TRBJ1-1	CASSDWTENTEAFF
12	TRBV4-3	TRBJ2-2	CASSQFAGELFF